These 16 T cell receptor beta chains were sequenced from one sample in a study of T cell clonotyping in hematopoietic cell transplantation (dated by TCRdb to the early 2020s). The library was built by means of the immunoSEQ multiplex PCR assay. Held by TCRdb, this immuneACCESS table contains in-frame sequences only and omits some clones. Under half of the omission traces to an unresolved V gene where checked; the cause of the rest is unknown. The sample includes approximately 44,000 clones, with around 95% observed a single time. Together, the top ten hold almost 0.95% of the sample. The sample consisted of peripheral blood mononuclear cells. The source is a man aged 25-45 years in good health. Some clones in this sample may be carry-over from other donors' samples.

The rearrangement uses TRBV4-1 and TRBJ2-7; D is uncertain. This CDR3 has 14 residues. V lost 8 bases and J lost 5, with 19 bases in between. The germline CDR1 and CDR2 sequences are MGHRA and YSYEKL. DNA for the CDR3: TGCGCCAGCGGCGTAGAGGCGGATCGGGACGAGCAGTACTTC. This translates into CASGVEADRDEQYF.

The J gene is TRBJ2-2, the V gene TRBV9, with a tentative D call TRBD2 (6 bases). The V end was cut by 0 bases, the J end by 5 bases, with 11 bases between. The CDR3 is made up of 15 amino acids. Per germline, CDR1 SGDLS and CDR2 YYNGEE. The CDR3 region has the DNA TGTGCCAGCAGCGTAGTTGATGGAGGGACCGGGGAGCTGTTTTTT. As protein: CASSVVDGGTGELFF.

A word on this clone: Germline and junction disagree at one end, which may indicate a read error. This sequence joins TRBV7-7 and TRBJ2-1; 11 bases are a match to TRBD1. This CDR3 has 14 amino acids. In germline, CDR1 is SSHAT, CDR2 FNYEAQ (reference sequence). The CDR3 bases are TGTGCTAGCAGCCGGGACAGGGGGGACAATGAGCAGTTCTTC. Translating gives CASSRDRGDNEQFF.

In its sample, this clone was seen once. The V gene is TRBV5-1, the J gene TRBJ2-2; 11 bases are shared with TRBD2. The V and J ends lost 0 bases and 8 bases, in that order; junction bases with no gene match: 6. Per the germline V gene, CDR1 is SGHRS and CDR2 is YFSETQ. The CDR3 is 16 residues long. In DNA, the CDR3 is TGCGCCAGCAGCTTGGCTACTAGCGGGAGACCGGGGGAGCTGTTTTTT. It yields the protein CASSLATSGRPGELFF.

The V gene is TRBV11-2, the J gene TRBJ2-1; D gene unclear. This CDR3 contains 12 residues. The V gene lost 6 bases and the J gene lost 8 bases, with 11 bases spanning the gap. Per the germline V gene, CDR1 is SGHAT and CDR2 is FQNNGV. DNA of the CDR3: TGTGCCAGCAGGACTTCGCCTGATGAGCAGTTCTTC. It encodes CASRTSPDEQFF. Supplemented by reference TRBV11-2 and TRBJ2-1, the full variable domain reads EAGVAQSPRYKIIEKRQSVAFWCNPISGHATLYWYQQILGQGPKLLIQFQNNGVVDDSQLPKDRFSAERLKGVDSTLKIQPAKLEDSAVYLCASRTSPDEQFFGPGTRLTVL.

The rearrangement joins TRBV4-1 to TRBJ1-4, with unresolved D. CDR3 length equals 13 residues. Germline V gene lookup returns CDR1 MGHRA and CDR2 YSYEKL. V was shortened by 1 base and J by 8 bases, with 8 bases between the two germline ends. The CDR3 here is CASSQVLSEKLFF. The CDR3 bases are TGCGCCAGCAGCCAAGTCCTGAGCGAAAAACTGTTTTTT.

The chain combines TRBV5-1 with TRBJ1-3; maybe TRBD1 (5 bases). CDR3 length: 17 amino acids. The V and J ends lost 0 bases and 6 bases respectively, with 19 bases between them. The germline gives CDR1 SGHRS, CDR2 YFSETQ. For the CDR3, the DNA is TGCGCCAGCAGCTTGGGAGTAGGGGCCAGGGTCACAAACACCATATATTTT. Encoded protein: CASSLGVGARVTNTIYF.

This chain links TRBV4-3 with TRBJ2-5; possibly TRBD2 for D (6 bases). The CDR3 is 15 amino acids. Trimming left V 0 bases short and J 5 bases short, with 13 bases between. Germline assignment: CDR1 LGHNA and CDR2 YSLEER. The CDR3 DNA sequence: TGCGCCAGCAGCCAAGATAGAGCGGAGGGGGAGACCCAGTACTTC. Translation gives CASSQDRAEGETQYF.

CDR3 in DNA: TGTGCCAGCAGCCCCGAGACAGGGTATGAAGAGACCCAGTACTTC. Protein: CASSPETGYEETQYF. The chain recombines TRBV7-6 with TRBJ2-5, with 7 bases fitting TRBD1. Germline loops: CDR1 SGHVS, CDR2 FNYEAQ. This CDR3 has 15 residues. J was trimmed by 3 bases and V by 5 bases; bases with no gene match: 9.

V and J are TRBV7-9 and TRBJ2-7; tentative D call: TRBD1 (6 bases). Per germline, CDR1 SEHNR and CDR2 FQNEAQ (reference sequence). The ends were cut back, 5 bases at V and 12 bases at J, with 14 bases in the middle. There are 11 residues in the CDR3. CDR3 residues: CASSPGVGVYF. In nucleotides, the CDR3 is TGTGCCAGCAGCCCAGGGGTGGGGGTGTACTTC.

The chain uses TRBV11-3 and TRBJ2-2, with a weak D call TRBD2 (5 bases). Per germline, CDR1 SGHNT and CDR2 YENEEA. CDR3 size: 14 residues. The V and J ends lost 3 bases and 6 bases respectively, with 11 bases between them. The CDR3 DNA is TGTGCCAGCAGCTTGGGAGAAAGGGCCGGGGAGCTGTTTTTT. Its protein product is CASSLGERAGELFF.

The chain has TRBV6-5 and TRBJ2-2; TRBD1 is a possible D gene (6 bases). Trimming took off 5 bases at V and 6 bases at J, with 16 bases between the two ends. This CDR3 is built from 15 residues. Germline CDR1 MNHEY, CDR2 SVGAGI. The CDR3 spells CASSQGGGRPGELFF. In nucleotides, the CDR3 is TGTGCCAGCAGTCAGGGTGGGGGCCGCCCCGGGGAGCTGTTTTTT.

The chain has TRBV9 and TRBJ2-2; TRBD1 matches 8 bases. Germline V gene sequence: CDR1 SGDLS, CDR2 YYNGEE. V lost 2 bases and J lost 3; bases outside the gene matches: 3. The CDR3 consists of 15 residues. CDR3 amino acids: CASSVETGDTGELFF. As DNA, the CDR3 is TGTGCCAGCAGCGTGGAGACAGGGGACACCGGGGAGCTGTTTTTT.

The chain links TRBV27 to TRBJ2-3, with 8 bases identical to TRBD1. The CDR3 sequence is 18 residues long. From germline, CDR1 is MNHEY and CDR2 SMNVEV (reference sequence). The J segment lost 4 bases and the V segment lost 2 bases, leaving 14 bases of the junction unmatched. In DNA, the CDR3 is TGTGCCAGCAGTTTAACCAACTATGGACAGGGCAGGGCAGATACGCAGTATTTT. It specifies CASSLTNYGQGRADTQYF.

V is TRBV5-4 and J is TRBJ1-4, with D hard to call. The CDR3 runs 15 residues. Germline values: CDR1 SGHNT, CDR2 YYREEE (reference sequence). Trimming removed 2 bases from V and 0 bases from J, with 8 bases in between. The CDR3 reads CASSFVPTTNEKLFF. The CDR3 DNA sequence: TGTGCCAGCAGCTTCGTACCTACAACTAATGAAAAACTGTTTTTT.

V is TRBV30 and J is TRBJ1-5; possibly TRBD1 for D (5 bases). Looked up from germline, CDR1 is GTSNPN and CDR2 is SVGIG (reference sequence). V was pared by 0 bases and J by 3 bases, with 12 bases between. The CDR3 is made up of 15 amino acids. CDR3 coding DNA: TGTGCCTGGAGTGTCGGGGGGTTGCTCAATCAGCCCCAGCATTTT. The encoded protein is CAWSVGGLLNQPQHF.